Shown below are 23 T cell receptor beta chains from a single sample sequenced in a study of OX40 agonist ivuxolimab in advanced cancers. This table comes from immunoSEQ multiplex PCR, and its TCRdb copy is limited to in-frame clones, with some not included. Of about 68,000 clones in the sample, approximately 80% were seen once. Material: CD4+ or CD8+ T cells sorted from blood, obtained in a trial of the OX40 agonist ivuxolimab. The receptors were gathered from an adult with an advanced solid tumor such as melanoma, head and neck, liver or kidney cancer.

The gene calls are TRBV15 and TRBJ1-1; D call uncertain. CDR1 is LNHNV, CDR2 YYDKDF, per germline (reference sequence). Trimming left V 0 bases short and J 0 bases short, with 2 bases between. The CDR3 totals 13 residues. CDR3 loop: CATSRDLNTEAFF. In DNA form, the CDR3 reads TGTGCCACCAGCAGAGATCTGAACACTGAAGCTTTCTTT. Filled out from reference TRBV15 and TRBJ1-1, the complete variable domain reads DAMVIQNPRYQVTQFGKPVTLSCSQTLNHNVMYWYQQKSSQAPKLLFHYYDKDFNNEADTPDNFQSRRPNTSFCFLDIRSPGLGDTAMYLCATSRDLNTEAFFGQGTRLTVV.

The chain has TRBV19 and TRBJ2-1; 12 nucleotides match TRBD1. Trimming removed 4 bases from V and 5 bases from J; junction bases left unmatched: 9. Germline CDR1 is LNHDA and CDR2 is SQIVND (reference sequence). This CDR3 comprises 17 residues. The DNA for the CDR3 is TGTGCCAGTAGTACCCAAGGCGGGACAGGGGGCAACAATGAGCAGTTCTTC. Encoded protein: CASSTQGGTGGNNEQFF.

The chain links TRBV28 to TRBJ2-3; the D gene could be TRBD1 or TRBD2 (6 bases each). Germline CDR1 reads MDHEN; CDR2 reads SYDVKM. V shed 3 bases and J shed 6 bases, with 16 bases lying between them. The CDR3 consists of 15 residues. The CDR3 spells CASSLLAKGGDTQYF. CDR3 nucleotides: TGTGCCAGCAGTTTGCTAGCGAAAGGGGGGGATACGCAGTATTTT.

The chain joins TRBV18 to TRBJ2-7, with D possibly matching TRBD1 (5 bases). Germline V gives CDR1 KGHSH, CDR2 LQKENI. This CDR3 has 14 amino acids. Trimming took off 2 bases at V and 5 bases at J, with 13 bases between the two ends. The CDR3 loop reads CASSPAGAPDEQYF. CDR3 DNA: TGTGCCAGCTCACCAGCTGGGGCCCCCGACGAGCAGTACTTC. The whole variable domain, filled in from reference TRBV18 and TRBJ2-7, reads NAGVMQNPRHLVRRRGQEARLRCSPMKGHSHVYWYRQLPEEGLKFMVYLQKENIIDESGMPKERFSAEFPKEGPSILRIQQVVRGDSAAYFCASSPAGAPDEQYFGPGTRLTVT.

This chain links TRBV28 with TRBJ2-5; unclear D gene. Germline loops: CDR1 MDHEN, CDR2 SYDVKM. The CDR3 has 13 residues. CDR3 residues: CAHRYRSGETQYF. CDR3 coding DNA: TGTGCTCACCGATACCGCTCGGGAGAGACCCAGTACTTC.

This clone has just one count. The V gene is TRBV7-2, the J gene TRBJ2-7; D is uncertain. Germline V gives CDR1 SGHTA, CDR2 FQGNSA. This CDR3 spans 15 amino acids. The ends were cut back, 2 bases at V and 4 bases at J, with 15 bases in the middle. CDR3 DNA sequence: TGTGCCAGCAGCTTATCGCTTTTCCGCGAATACGAGCAGTACTTC. Translated: CASSLSLFREYEQYF.

The chain uses TRBV5-1 and TRBJ2-1, with D unclear. Trimming stripped 4 bases from V and 8 bases from J, with 16 bases between. This CDR3 is built from 14 residues. Germline V gene sequence: CDR1 SGHRS, CDR2 YFSETQ. The CDR3 DNA reads TGCGCCAGCAGCACCGGGCCCTACGGAGATGAGCAGTTCTTC. Its protein product is CASSTGPYGDEQFF.

The rearrangement links TRBV2 to TRBJ2-1; TRBD2 matches 15 bases. The CDR3 is 17 amino acids. J lost 1 base, V lost 8 bases, and 6 bases had no gene match. Germline V gene sequence: CDR1 SNHLY, CDR2 FYNNEI. The CDR3 sequence is CASGPGLAGGSYNEQFF. DNA of the CDR3: TGTGCCAGCGGACCGGGACTAGCGGGGGGATCCTACAATGAGCAGTTCTTC.

This clone turned up a few times. Mismatch with germline at one junction end may stem from a read error. V usage is TRBV5-4 and J usage is TRBJ1-2; D gene ambiguous. Per the germline V gene, CDR1 is SGHNT and CDR2 is YYREEE (reference sequence). The CDR3 loop spans 16 amino acids. CDR3 protein: CASSLGSTRANNGYTF. As DNA, the CDR3 is TGTGCCAGCAGCCTCGGTTCGACAAGGGCTAACAATGGCTACACCTTC.

In this sample, this clone turned up once. The rearrangement joins TRBV5-1 to TRBJ2-2; TRBD2 matches at 8 bases. With 1 base clipped from V and 3 bases from J, the junction kept 2 bases outside the gene matches. Per the germline V gene, CDR1 is SGHRS and CDR2 is YFSETQ. The CDR3 has 15 residues. This CDR3 reads CASSLSAGDTGELFF. CDR3 bases: TGCGCCAGCAGCTTGTCAGCGGGGGACACCGGGGAGCTGTTTTTT.

Ten or more counts support this clone. The rearrangement uses TRBV10-3 and TRBJ1-2; D ambiguous. V was pared by 0 bases and J by 4 bases, with 6 bases between. The CDR3 runs to 13 residues. CDR1 is ENHRY and CDR2 is SYGVKD in the germline V gene. The CDR3 coding sequence is TGTGCCATCAGTGAGTCCTTTGCCTATGGCTACACCTTC. It encodes CAISESFAYGYTF.

The chain couples TRBV20-1 to TRBJ2-5; tentative D call: TRBD1 (5 bases). TRBJ2-7 matches the DNA end more closely, so the J call is doubtful. CDR1 is DFQATT, CDR2 SNEGSKA, per germline (reference sequence). This CDR3 is built from 11 residues. As DNA, the CDR3 is TGCAGTGCTGACAGCCTCTACGAGCAGTACTTC. It encodes CSADSLYEQYF.

The V and J genes are TRBV27 and TRBJ2-2; 8 nucleotides match TRBD1. V gave up 5 bases and J gave up 8 bases; unmatched junction bases: 16. The V gene's germline CDR1 is MNHEY and CDR2 SMNVEV (reference sequence). This CDR3 has 17 amino acids. The CDR3 DNA reads as TGTGCCAGCAGTCCCTCGACCACGGGACAGGAAGGGGGGGAGCTGTTTTTT. This sequence encodes CASSPSTTGQEGGELFF.

This clone showed up just once. The V gene is TRBV7-2, the J gene TRBJ1-2; 10 bases agree with TRBD1. CDR1 and CDR2 (germline): SGHTA, FQGNSA. This CDR3 spans 16 amino acids. V was pared by 5 bases and J by 7 bases, with 13 bases of the junction left unmatched. The CDR3 here is CASSQTGTGVLGGYTF. The CDR3 nucleotides are TGTGCCAGCAGCCAAACCGGGACAGGGGTGCTAGGTGGCTACACCTTC. Full variable domain (missing parts from reference TRBV7-2 and TRBJ1-2): GAGVSQSPSNKVTEKGKDVELRCDPISGHTALYWYRQSLGQGLEFLIYFQGNSAPDKSGLPSDRFSAERTGGSVSTLTIQRTQQEDSAVYLCASSQTGTGVLGGYTFGSGTRLTVV.

This chain links TRBV6-1 with TRBJ2-6, with TRBD2 as a possible D gene (5 bases). V shed 3 bases and J shed 0 bases, with 15 bases lying between them. The germline V gene encodes CDR1 MNHNS and CDR2 SASEGT. CDR3 length: 18 residues. The CDR3: CASSEWTRRSSGANVLTF. The CDR3 coding sequence is TGTGCCAGCAGTGAGTGGACTCGCCGAAGCTCTGGGGCCAACGTCCTGACTTTC.

The V gene is TRBV28, the J gene TRBJ2-7; 10 bases line up with TRBD2. Germline V lookup: CDR1 MDHEN, CDR2 SYDVKM. V shed 2 bases and J 4 bases; nucleotides not matched to a gene: 2. The CDR3 totals 14 residues. The CDR3: CASSLSGRGYEQYF. The CDR3 nucleotides read TGTGCCAGCAGTTTAAGCGGGAGGGGGTACGAGCAGTACTTC.

This chain links TRBV9 with TRBJ2-5; tentative D call: TRBD2 (6 bases). CDR1 SGDLS and CDR2 YYNGEE come from the germline V gene. The ends were cut back, 5 bases at V and 7 bases at J, with 24 bases in the middle. This CDR3 comprises 16 residues. CDR3 sequence: CASSRGWASSLGTQYF. The CDR3 coding sequence is TGTGCCAGCAGTCGGGGGTGGGCTAGTAGCTTAGGGACCCAGTACTTC. The variable domain in full, completed from reference TRBV9 and TRBJ2-5, reads DSGVTQTPKHLITATGQRVTLRCSPRSGDLSVYWYQQSLDQGLQFLIQYYNGEERAKGNILERFSAQQFPDLHSELNLSSLELGDSALYFCASSRGWASSLGTQYFGPGTRLLVL.

The chain couples TRBV28 to TRBJ2-7; D is unclear. Germline V gene sequence: CDR1 MDHEN, CDR2 SYDVKM. The CDR3 totals 13 residues. The V and J ends lost 5 bases and 2 bases respectively, with 10 bases between them. The DNA of the CDR3 is TGTGCCAGCAGTACCTCCGCGACCTACGAGCAGTACTTC. Amino acid sequence: CASSTSATYEQYF.

The chain has TRBV15 and TRBJ1-5; no firm D call. V shed 1 base and J shed 4 bases, with 8 bases lying between them. The length of the CDR3 is 14 residues. The germline gives CDR1 LNHNV, CDR2 YYDKDF (reference sequence). For the CDR3, the DNA is TGTGCCACCAGCAGAGCTCGGAATAATCAGCCCCAGCATTTT. Translation: CATSRARNNQPQHF.

The genes are TRBV9 and TRBJ2-2; D is uncertain. This CDR3 spans 15 amino acids. With 2 bases removed from V and 0 bases from J, the gap between germline ends came to 8 bases. Germline assignment: CDR1 SGDLS and CDR2 YYNGEE. CDR3 in amino acids: CASSVATANTGELFF. CDR3 in DNA: TGTGCCAGCAGCGTCGCGACTGCGAACACCGGGGAGCTGTTTTTT.

CDR3 amino acids: CASSSKVGTDEQYF. In DNA form, the CDR3 reads TGTGCCAGCAGCTCTAAAGTCGGGACAGACGAGCAGTACTTC. The chain is built from TRBV5-4 and TRBJ2-7; 7 bases fit TRBD1. The length of the CDR3 is 14 residues. Germline V gives CDR1 SGHNT, CDR2 YYREEE (reference sequence). After removal of 3 bases from V and 5 bases from J, the junction contained 8 bases not matched to a gene.

The chain couples TRBV4-2 to TRBJ2-7, with a weak D call TRBD1 (5 bases). The length of the CDR3 is 14 residues. Trimming shortened V by 4 bases and J by 5 bases, and 15 bases separated the two germline ends. Germline V gene sequence: CDR1 LGHNA, CDR2 YNFKEQ. CDR3 DNA: TGTGCCAGCAGCCCTCAAGGGGCATCGGACGAGCAGTACTTC. Protein product: CASSPQGASDEQYF.

V usage is TRBV10-2 and J usage is TRBJ1-1; the D is unclear. V was pared by 2 bases and J by 2 bases, with 9 bases between. The CDR3 has 14 amino acids. Germline V CDR1 and CDR2: WSHSY, SAAADI. CDR3 nucleotides: TGCGCCAGCAGTGAGGCATTTCGTAACACTGAAGCTTTCTTT. Its translation is CASSEAFRNTEAFF.